This T cell receptor (beta chain) was identified in a study of identical twins. Findings of the study overall: Findings came from cross-sectional statistics, without long-term follow-up of donors. Twins shared beta out-of-frame sequences in excess, but this excess was weaker.

Ten or more counts support this clonotype. As yet, its antigen is unknown. The J segment lost 1 base and the V segment lost 5 bases, leaving 3 bases of the junction unmatched. This CDR3 is built from 15 residues. TCRdb redid the calling of the 5' RACE reads with MiXCR, one entry per CDR3 protein. The table records a few hundred thousand distinct CDR3 sequences, 5% to 7% of them present only once. This same sample was also part of a study on T cells expressing NK-cell markers.

This clonotype originated in a woman under 30 in good health. Sequencing input: CD8+ T cells sorted from blood. V usage is TRBV12-3 or TRBV12-4 and J usage is TRBJ2-1; 9 bases are shared with TRBD2. CDR3 in amino acids: CASSTTSGSYNEQFF. CDR3 nucleotides: TGTGCCAGCAGTACCACTAGCGGGTCCTACAATGAGCAGTTCTTC.